This T cell receptor beta chain comes out of a study of blood T cells in healthy people across ages. Every sample gave at least 5 micrograms of total RNA when it was extracted. The authors ran a second PCR of about 6 to 12 cycles using a sample-barcoded 5' primer and a J-beta primer mix. MiXCR was run by TCRdb on the 5' RACE reads, yielding one entry per CDR3 protein. This sample has 780,000 or so distinct CDR3 sequences, with roughly 56% found just once. Germline V lookup: CDR1 DFQATT, CDR2 SNEGSKA (reference sequence). The CDR3 covers 15 residues. Sample: blood. The J gene is TRBJ2-6, the V gene TRBV20-1; perhaps TRBD1 as D (6 bases). The TCR was taken from a man aged 40-49 years in good health. CDR3 loop: CSSASGASGANVLTF. The CDR3 nucleotides read TGCAGCTCAGCCTCAGGGGCCTCTGGGGCCAACGTCCTGACTTTC.